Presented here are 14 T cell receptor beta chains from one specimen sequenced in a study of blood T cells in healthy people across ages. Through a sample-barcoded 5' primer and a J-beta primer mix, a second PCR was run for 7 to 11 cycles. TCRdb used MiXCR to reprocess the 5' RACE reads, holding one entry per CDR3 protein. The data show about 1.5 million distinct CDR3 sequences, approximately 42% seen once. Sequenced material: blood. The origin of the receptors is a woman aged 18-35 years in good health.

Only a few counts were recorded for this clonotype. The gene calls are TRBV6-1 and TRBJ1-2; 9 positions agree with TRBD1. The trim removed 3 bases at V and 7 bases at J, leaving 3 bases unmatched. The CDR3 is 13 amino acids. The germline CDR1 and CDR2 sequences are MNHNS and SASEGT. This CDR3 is CASSDRDRAGYTF. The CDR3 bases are TGTGCCAGCAGTGACCGGGACAGGGCTGGCTACACCTTC.

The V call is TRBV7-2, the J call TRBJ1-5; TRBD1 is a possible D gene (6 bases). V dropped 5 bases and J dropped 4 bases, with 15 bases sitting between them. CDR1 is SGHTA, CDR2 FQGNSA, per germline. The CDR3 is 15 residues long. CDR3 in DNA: TGTGCCAGCAGCCCTGCAGGTACAGGGAATCAGCCCCAGCATTTT. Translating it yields CASSPAGTGNQPQHF.

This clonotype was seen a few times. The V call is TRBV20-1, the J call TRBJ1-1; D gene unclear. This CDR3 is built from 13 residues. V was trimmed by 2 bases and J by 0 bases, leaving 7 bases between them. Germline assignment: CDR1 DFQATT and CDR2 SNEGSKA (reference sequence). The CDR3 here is CSARWRMNTEAFF. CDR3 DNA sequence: TGCAGTGCTAGATGGCGGATGAACACTGAAGCTTTCTTT.

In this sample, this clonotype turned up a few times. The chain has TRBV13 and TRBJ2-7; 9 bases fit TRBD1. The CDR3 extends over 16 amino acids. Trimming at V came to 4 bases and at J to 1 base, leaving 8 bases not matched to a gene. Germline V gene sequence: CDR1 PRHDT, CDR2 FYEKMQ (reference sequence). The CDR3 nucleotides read TGTGCCAGCAGCTCCCTCCGACAGGGGGTGTCCTACGAGCAGTACTTC. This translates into CASSSLRQGVSYEQYF.

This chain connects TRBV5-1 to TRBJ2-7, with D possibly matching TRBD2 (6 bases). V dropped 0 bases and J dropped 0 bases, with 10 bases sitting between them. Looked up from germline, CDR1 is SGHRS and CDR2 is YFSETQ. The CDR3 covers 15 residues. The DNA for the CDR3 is TGCGCCAGCAGCTTGGCCTCTAGCGACTCCTACGAGCAGTACTTC. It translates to CASSLASSDSYEQYF.

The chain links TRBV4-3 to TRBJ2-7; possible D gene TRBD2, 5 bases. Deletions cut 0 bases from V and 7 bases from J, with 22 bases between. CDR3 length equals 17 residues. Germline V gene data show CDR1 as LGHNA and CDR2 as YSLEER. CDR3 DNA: TGCGCCAGCAGCCAAGATAGAGGCGCTTACCGAGGGAATGAGCAGTACTTC. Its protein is CASSQDRGAYRGNEQYF.

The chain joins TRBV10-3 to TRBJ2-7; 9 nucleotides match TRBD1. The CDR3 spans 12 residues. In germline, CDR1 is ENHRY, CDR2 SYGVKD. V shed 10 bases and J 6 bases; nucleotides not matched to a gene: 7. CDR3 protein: CATGQGKGEQYF. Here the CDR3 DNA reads TGTGCCACCGGACAGGGGAAGGGCGAGCAGTACTTC.

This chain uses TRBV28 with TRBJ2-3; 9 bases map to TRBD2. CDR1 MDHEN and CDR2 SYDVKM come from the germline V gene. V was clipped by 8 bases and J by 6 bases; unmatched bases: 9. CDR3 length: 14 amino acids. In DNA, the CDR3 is TGTGCCAGCGTCCGGACTAGCGCAATCGATACGCAGTATTTT. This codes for CASVRTSAIDTQYF.

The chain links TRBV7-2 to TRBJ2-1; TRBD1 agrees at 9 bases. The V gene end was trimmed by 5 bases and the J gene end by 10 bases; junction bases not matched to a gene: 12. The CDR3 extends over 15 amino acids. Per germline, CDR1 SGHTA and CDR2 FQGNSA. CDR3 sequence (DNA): TGTGCCAGCAGCCCTAGCTTGGGACAGGGTAACGAGCAGTTCTTC. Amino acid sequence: CASSPSLGQGNEQFF.

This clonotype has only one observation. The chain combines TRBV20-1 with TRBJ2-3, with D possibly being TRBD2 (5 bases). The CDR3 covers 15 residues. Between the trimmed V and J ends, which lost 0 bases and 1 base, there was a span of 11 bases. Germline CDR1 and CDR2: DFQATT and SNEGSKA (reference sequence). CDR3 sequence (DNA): TGCAGTGCTAGAGAATTTGCGGGTGGCACAGATACGCAGTATTTT. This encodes CSAREFAGGTDTQYF.

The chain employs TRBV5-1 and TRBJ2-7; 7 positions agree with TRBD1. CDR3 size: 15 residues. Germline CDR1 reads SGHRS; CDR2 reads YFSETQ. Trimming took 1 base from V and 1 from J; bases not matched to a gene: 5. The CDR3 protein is CASSLLNRGSYEQYF. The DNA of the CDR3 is TGCGCCAGCAGCTTGCTCAACAGGGGATCCTACGAGCAGTACTTC.

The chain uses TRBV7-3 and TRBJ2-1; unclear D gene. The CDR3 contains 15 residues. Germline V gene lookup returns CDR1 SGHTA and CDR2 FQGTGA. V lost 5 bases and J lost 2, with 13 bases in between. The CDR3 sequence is CASSATLTPYNEQFF. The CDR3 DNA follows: TGTGCCAGCAGCGCGACACTAACTCCCTACAATGAGCAGTTCTTC.

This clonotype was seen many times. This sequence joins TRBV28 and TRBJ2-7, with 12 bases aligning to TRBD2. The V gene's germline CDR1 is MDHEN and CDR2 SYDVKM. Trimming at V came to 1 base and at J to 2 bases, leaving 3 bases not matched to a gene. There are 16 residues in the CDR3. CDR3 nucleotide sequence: TGTGCCAGCAGTTTATCCGGACTAGCGGGAACCTACGAGCAGTACTTC. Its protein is CASSLSGLAGTYEQYF. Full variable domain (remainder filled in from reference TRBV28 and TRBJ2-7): DVKVTQSSRYLVKRTGEKVFLECVQDMDHENMFWYRQDPGLGLRLIYFSYDVKMKEKGDIPEGYSVSREKKERFSLILESASTNQTSMYLCASSLSGLAGTYEQYFGPGTRLTVT.

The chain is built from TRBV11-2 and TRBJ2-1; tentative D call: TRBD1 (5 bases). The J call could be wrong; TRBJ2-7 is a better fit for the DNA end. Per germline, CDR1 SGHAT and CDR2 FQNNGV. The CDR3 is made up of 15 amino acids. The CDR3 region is CASSPQGSSYNEQYF. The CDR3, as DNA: TGTGCCAGCTCACCCCAGGGAAGCTCCTACAATGAGCAGTACTTC.